The source of this T cell receptor beta chain is a study of graft-versus-host responses after intestinal transplantation. Notes on the study in general: Recipient marrow harbored GvH clones, some of which surfaced first in ileum or blood.

In its sample, this clone was seen a few times. Its antigen is as yet unknown. The protocol was immunoSEQ multiplex PCR, while the TCRdb copy is restricted to in-frame clones and leaves out a portion. The sample lists 22,000 or so clones; around 81% were seen once. The graft tissue was processed, and this released both intraepithelial and lamina propria lymphocytes. The CDR3 contains 14 residues. Germline V gene lookup returns CDR1 MNHEY and CDR2 SVGAGI. V dropped 1 base and J dropped 0 bases, with 7 bases sitting between them. Specimen: ileum tissue, collected 12 days after intestinal transplant. This sequence originates from a human patient who received an intestinal transplant, so some T cells may come from the graft donor. The chain uses TRBV6-5 and TRBJ2-7; weak D call: TRBD1 (6 bases). Written as DNA, the CDR3 is TGTGCCAGCAGTTACTGGGACAACTCCTACGAGCAGTACTTC. Its translation is CASSYWDNSYEQYF.